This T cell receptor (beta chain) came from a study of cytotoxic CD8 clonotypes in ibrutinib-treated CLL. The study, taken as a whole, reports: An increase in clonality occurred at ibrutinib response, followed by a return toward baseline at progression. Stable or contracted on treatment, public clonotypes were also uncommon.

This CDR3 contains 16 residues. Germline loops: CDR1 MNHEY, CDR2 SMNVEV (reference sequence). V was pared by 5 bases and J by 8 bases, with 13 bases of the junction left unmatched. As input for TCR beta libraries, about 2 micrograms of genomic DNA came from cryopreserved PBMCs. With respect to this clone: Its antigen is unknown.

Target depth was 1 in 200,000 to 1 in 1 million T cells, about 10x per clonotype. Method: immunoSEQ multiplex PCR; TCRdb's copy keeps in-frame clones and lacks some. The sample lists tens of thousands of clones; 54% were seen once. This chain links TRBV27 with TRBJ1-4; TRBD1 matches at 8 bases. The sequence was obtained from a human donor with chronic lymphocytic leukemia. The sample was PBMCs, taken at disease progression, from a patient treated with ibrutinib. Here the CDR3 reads CASSPQTGEEGEKLFF. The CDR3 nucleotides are TGTGCCAGCAGTCCCCAGACAGGGGAGGAGGGGGAAAAACTGTTTTTT.